These 23 T cell receptor beta chains came from one sample sequenced in a study of Graves' ophthalmopathy and Graves' hyperthyroidism. Amplification targeted the TCR beta CDR3 regions, with RNA transcripts as the source material. The first round was an RT-PCR with HTBI primers, and the second round was a multiplex PCR. TCRdb reanalysed the multiplex PCR reads using MiXCR and keeps one entry per CDR3 protein. The profile shows around 1,000,000 distinct CDR3 sequences, about 38% of them singletons. The material sequenced was peripheral blood or thyroid tissue (not recorded which). The source is an adult man with Graves' hyperthyroidism.

The chain combines TRBV19 with TRBJ2-2; TRBD2 might be the D (5 bases). Germline V lookup: CDR1 LNHDA, CDR2 SQIVND (reference sequence). This CDR3 is built from 19 residues. V gave up 7 bases and J gave up 7 bases, with 31 bases separating them. In DNA, the CDR3 is TGTGCCAGTAACAATTCCCCCCCGGGTCTAGCCGCTTTTGGCGGGGAGCTGTTTTTT. Residues: CASNNSPPGLAAFGGELFF.

This clonotype was observed many times. The CDR3 DNA reads as TGTGCCAGCAGCCCTCCGGGGATACGATATAATTCACCCCTCCACTTT. Translated: CASSPPGIRYNSPLHF. This chain joins TRBV7-2 and TRBJ1-6; unclear D gene. Germline loops: CDR1 SGHTA, CDR2 FQGNSA. Trimming stripped 5 bases from V and 4 bases from J, with 15 bases between. The CDR3 sequence is 16 residues long.

This clonotype was counted at least ten times. The rearrangement uses TRBV20-1 and TRBJ1-4; TRBD1 matches at 7 bases. Germline CDR1 DFQATT, CDR2 SNEGSKA (reference sequence). The CDR3 contains 13 residues. V lost 4 bases and J lost 5; bases outside the gene matches: 4. The CDR3 DNA reads as TGCAGTGCTACCCGGGACAGAAATGAAAAACTGTTTTTT. It is translated as CSATRDRNEKLFF.

A remark on this clonotype: This sequence may be a read error, since a much larger clone differs from it by one base. This rearrangement joins TRBV2 to TRBJ1-4; D gene uncertain. Germline-derived CDR1 and CDR2 are SNHLY and FYNNEI. The CDR3 is made up of 14 amino acids. V was shortened by 6 bases and J by 6 bases, with 14 bases between the two germline ends. As DNA, the CDR3 is TGTGCCAGCAGCCTAGATGGGAACTATGAAAAACTGTTTTTT. Its translation is CASSLDGNYEKLFF.

Only a few counts were recorded for this clonotype. The chain joins TRBV7-2 to TRBJ1-5, with 7 bases lining up with TRBD1. Germline-derived CDR1 and CDR2 are SGHTA and FQGNSA. V lost 6 bases to trimming and J lost 2 bases; unmatched junction nucleotides: 13. The CDR3 has 17 residues. DNA of the CDR3: TGTGCCAGCAGTTACGACAGGGTCCTCTCGGGCAATCAGCCCCAGCATTTT. Translated, it gives CASSYDRVLSGNQPQHF.

In this sample, this clonotype turned up a few times. This rearrangement joins TRBV7-9 to TRBJ2-7, with TRBD1 as a possible D gene (6 bases). This CDR3 spans 15 amino acids. Germline V gene lookup returns CDR1 SEHNR and CDR2 FQNEAQ (reference sequence). V shed 5 bases and J shed 2 bases, with 16 bases lying between them. The CDR3 DNA sequence: TGTGCCAGCAGCGCCCGGGACATCCCACCCTACGAGCAGTACTTC. Protein sequence: CASSARDIPPYEQYF. Full variable domain (outside the CDR3, taken from reference TRBV7-9 and TRBJ2-7): DTGVSQNPRHKITKRGQNVTFRCDPISEHNRLYWYRQTLGQGPEFLTYFQNEAQLEKSRLLSDRFSAERPKGSFSTLEIQRTEQGDSAMYLCASSARDIPPYEQYFGPGTRLTVT.

A few counts support this clonotype. The chain carries TRBV4-3 and TRBJ1-1, with D uncertain. The CDR3 spans 14 residues. Germline values: CDR1 LGHNA, CDR2 YSLEER. The V gene lost 4 bases and the J gene lost 5 bases, with 14 bases spanning the gap. In nucleotides, the CDR3 is TGCGCCAGCAGCCTTCAGGAGGCGCGGACTGAAGCTTTCTTT. Residues: CASSLQEARTEAFF.

The V call is TRBV7-9, the J call TRBJ1-4, with D unresolved. The CDR3 consists of 11 residues. Between the trimmed V and J ends, which lost 3 bases and 13 bases, there was a span of 9 bases. The germline gives CDR1 SEHNR, CDR2 FQNEAQ (reference sequence). The CDR3 DNA reads TGTGCCAGCAGCTTCTCGGGAGGACTGTTTTTT. Translated, it gives CASSFSGGLFF.

The rearrangement joins TRBV5-8 to TRBJ1-1, with TRBD1 matching 7 bases. The CDR3 has 15 amino acids. Per germline, CDR1 SGHTS and CDR2 YDEGEE. J was trimmed by 6 bases and V by 6 bases; bases with no gene match: 14. Written as DNA, the CDR3 is TGTGCCAGCATCTCCCTGGACAGGTTCCTCCCTGAAGCTTTCTTT. This gives the protein CASISLDRFLPEAFF.

The chain couples TRBV10-3 to TRBJ2-1; unclear D gene. The CDR3 spans 14 residues. V gave up 2 bases and J gave up 5 bases, with 10 bases separating them. Germline V CDR1 and CDR2: ENHRY, SYGVKD. The CDR3 region is CAISEGNANNEQFF. The CDR3 DNA is TGTGCCATCAGTGAGGGAAATGCGAACAATGAGCAGTTCTTC.

This chain connects TRBV9 to TRBJ1-1; possible D gene TRBD1, 5 bases. Trimming cost V 0 bases and J 0 bases, with 15 bases left between them. CDR1 and CDR2 from the germline V gene are SGDLS and YYNGEE. There are 17 residues in the CDR3. The CDR3 coding sequence is TGTGCCAGCAGCGTAGGGGGCGGTGGGGCCATGAACACTGAAGCTTTCTTT. It is translated as CASSVGGGGAMNTEAFF.

The table lists this clonotype with many counts. The V gene is TRBV11-2, the J gene TRBJ1-4; D remains ambiguous. This CDR3 region has 14 residues. Trimming removed 3 bases from V and 8 bases from J, with 13 bases in between. Germline-derived CDR1 and CDR2 are SGHAT and FQNNGV. The CDR3 sequence is CASSFDVFGEKLFF. CDR3 nucleotides: TGTGCCAGCAGCTTTGACGTTTTTGGAGAAAAACTGTTTTTT.

This clonotype was found many times. The chain employs TRBV7-2 and TRBJ1-3, with D tentatively TRBD1 (6 bases). Germline assignment: CDR1 SGHTA and CDR2 FQGNSA. The CDR3 spans 17 residues. Trimming shortened V by 5 bases and J by 0 bases, and 17 bases separated the two germline ends. The DNA for the CDR3 is TGTGCCAGCAGCGCCAGCGCACAGGGACACTCTGGAAACACCATATATTTT. It is translated as CASSASAQGHSGNTIYF.

V is TRBV10-3 and J is TRBJ2-6, with 9 bases lining up with TRBD1. This CDR3 has 15 amino acids. The V and J ends lost 6 bases and 3 bases, in that order; junction bases with no gene match: 3. Germline V gene lookup returns CDR1 ENHRY and CDR2 SYGVKD. The CDR3 region is CAISEGQGGANVLTF. The CDR3 nucleotides read TGTGCCATCAGCGAGGGACAGGGTGGGGCCAACGTCCTGACTTTC.

This clonotype has only a few counts. The chain combines TRBV4-1 with TRBJ1-1; 7 bases agree with TRBD1. The trim removed 2 bases at V and 1 base at J, leaving 13 bases unmatched. The CDR3 spans 18 residues. Germline V gene sequence: CDR1 MGHRA, CDR2 YSYEKL. The CDR3 here is CASSQRGSGTATNTEAFF. For the CDR3, the DNA is TGCGCCAGCAGCCAAAGGGGCTCCGGGACAGCGACGAACACTGAAGCTTTCTTT.

This rearrangement joins TRBV10-3 to TRBJ1-2, with 9 bases lining up with TRBD1. The J segment lost 4 bases and the V segment lost 3 bases, leaving 3 bases of the junction unmatched. Germline CDR1 is ENHRY and CDR2 is SYGVKD. The CDR3 contains 14 residues. CDR3 DNA: TGTGCCATCAGTGATTGGGACAGGGCCTATGGCTACACCTTC. It encodes CAISDWDRAYGYTF.

Turning to this clonotype: Since no conserved phenylalanine or tryptophan closes the CDR3, a read error is the likely cause. The limits of the CDR3 on the DNA are not certain, so only TCRdb's listed CDR3 is given. V and J are TRBV20-1 and TRBJ2-6; the D segment call TRBD1 is taken from the table without a DNA check. From germline, CDR1 is DFQATT and CDR2 SNEGSKA (reference sequence). The CDR3 region is 11 residues in length, termini included. CDR3 loop: CSARDAVGHSA.

Only one count was recorded for this clonotype. The rearrangement uses TRBV13 and TRBJ1-5; a weak D match, TRBD1 (6 bases). The CDR3 contains 13 residues. From germline, CDR1 is PRHDT and CDR2 FYEKMQ (reference sequence). Trimming left V 8 bases short and J 6 bases short, with 14 bases between. CDR3 in amino acids: CASANRDRQPQHF. DNA for the CDR3: TGTGCCAGCGCGAACAGGGACCGTCAGCCCCAGCATTTT. The full variable domain, rest sourced from reference TRBV13 and TRBJ1-5, is AAGVIQSPRHLIKEKRETATLKCYPIPRHDTVYWYQQGPGQDPQFLISFYEKMQSDKGSIPDRFSAQQFSDYHSELNMSSLELGDSALYFCASANRDRQPQHFGDGTRLSIL.

This rearrangement joins TRBV20-1 to TRBJ1-6; maybe TRBD1 (5 bases). From germline, CDR1 is DFQATT and CDR2 SNEGSKA (reference sequence). The V end was cut by 6 bases, the J end by 10 bases, with 13 bases between. This CDR3 contains 12 residues. The CDR3 DNA is TGCAGTGCGAGGGACTTCGGATCACCCCTCCACTTT. As protein: CSARDFGSPLHF.

This clonotype has ten or more counts. This sequence joins TRBV2 and TRBJ2-2, with D maybe TRBD1 (5 bases). Trimming shortened V by 4 bases and J by 0 bases, and 9 bases separated the two germline ends. Germline-derived CDR1 and CDR2 are SNHLY and FYNNEI. The CDR3 loop spans 15 amino acids. This chain's CDR3 is CASSGTSANTGELFF. Written as DNA, the CDR3 is TGTGCCAGCAGTGGGACAAGTGCGAACACCGGGGAGCTGTTTTTT.

Only a few counts were recorded for this clonotype. A much larger clone differs by one base, so this may be a read error. The rearrangement links TRBV12-3 or TRBV12-4 to TRBJ1-2; D is uncertain. V shed 10 bases and J shed 3 bases, with 21 bases lying between them. The CDR3 spans 15 residues. DNA for the CDR3: TGTGCCACCACTCCCCAGGCGGTTACTGACTATGGCTACACCTTC. Its protein product is CATTPQAVTDYGYTF.

This clonotype was detected ten times or more. The chain employs TRBV19 and TRBJ1-5; D remains ambiguous. The V gene lost 5 bases and the J gene lost 7 bases, with 12 bases spanning the gap. CDR1 LNHDA and CDR2 SQIVND come from the germline V gene (reference sequence). The CDR3 runs 13 residues. The CDR3, as DNA: TGTGCCAGTAGTGGTGGGGTCCGACAGCCCCAGCATTTT. Translating gives CASSGGVRQPQHF.

This clonotype was counted many times. V usage is TRBV2 and J usage is TRBJ1-1, with a weak D call TRBD1 (5 bases). The CDR3 covers 14 residues. Germline lookup yields CDR1 SNHLY and CDR2 FYNNEI. The V end lost 4 bases, the J end lost 1 base, and 10 bases lay between the germline ends. The CDR3 loop is CASSGGSKNTEAFF. The CDR3 DNA follows: TGTGCCAGCAGTGGGGGGTCAAAGAACACTGAAGCTTTCTTT.